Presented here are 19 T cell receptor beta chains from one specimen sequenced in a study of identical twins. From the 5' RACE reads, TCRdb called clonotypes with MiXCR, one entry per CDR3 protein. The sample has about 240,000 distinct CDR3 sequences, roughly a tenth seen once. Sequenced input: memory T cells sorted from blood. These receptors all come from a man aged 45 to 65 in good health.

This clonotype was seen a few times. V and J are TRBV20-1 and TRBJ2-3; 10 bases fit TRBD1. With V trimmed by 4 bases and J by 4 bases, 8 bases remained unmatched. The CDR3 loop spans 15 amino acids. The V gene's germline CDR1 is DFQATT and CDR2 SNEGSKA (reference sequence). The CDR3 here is CSATRQGALPDTQYF. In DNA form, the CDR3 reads TGCAGTGCTACCAGACAGGGGGCCCTCCCAGATACGCAGTATTTT.

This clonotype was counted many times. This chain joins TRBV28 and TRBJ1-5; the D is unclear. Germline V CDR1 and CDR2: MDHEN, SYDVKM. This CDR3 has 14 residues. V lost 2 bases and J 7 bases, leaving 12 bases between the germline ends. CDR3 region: CASSLGVTLQPQHF. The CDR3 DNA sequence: TGTGCCAGCAGTTTAGGTGTGACCCTACAGCCCCAGCATTTT.

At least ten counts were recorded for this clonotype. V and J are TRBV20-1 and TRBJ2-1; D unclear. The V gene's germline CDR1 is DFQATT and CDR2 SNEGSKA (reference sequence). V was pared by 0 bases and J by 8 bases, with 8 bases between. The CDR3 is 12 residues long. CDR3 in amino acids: CSARDVGYEQFF. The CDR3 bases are TGCAGTGCTAGAGACGTGGGTTATGAGCAGTTCTTC.

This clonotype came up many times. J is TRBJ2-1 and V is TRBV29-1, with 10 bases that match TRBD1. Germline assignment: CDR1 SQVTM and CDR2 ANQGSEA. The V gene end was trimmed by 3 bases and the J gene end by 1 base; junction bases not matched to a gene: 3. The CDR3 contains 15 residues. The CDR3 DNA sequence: TGCAGCGTTGATCCGGGACAGGGGTCCTACAATGAGCAGTTCTTC. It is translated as CSVDPGQGSYNEQFF.

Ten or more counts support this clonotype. Written as DNA, the CDR3 is TGTGCCATCTCGGGAGAGTACGAGCAGTACTTC. Its translation: CAISGEYEQYF. This sequence joins TRBV6-6 and TRBJ2-7; tentatively, D is TRBD2 (6 bases). CDR1 MNHNY and CDR2 SVGAGI come from the germline V gene (reference sequence). V lost 10 bases, J lost 4 bases, and 11 bases lay in between. The CDR3 contains 11 residues.

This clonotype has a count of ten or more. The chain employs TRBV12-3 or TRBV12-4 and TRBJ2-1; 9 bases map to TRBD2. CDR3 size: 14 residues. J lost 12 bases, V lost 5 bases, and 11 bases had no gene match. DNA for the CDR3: TGTGCCAGCAGTCTAGGGGCTCGTAGCGGGGGGCAGTTCTTC. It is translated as CASSLGARSGGQFF.

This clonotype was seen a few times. This chain's CDR3 is CASSHGVILSSGANVLTF. The CDR3 DNA reads as TGTGCCAGCAGCCACGGTGTCATTCTCAGCTCTGGGGCCAACGTCCTGACTTTC. The chain recombines TRBV5-6 with TRBJ2-6; D unclear. Trimming took 4 bases from V and 0 from J, leaving 17 bases between them. Germline V CDR1 and CDR2: SGHDT, YYEEEE. The CDR3 totals 18 residues.

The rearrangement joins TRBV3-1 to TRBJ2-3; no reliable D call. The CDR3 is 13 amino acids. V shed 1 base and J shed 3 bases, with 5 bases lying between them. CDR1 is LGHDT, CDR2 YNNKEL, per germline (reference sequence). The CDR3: CASSQVQTDTQYF. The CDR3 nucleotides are TGTGCCAGCAGCCAAGTCCAGACAGATACGCAGTATTTT.

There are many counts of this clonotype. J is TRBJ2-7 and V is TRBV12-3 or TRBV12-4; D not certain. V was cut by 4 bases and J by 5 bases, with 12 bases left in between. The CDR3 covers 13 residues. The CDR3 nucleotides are TGTGCCAGCAGTTCAGTCGAAGGTCACGAGCAGTACTTC. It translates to CASSSVEGHEQYF.

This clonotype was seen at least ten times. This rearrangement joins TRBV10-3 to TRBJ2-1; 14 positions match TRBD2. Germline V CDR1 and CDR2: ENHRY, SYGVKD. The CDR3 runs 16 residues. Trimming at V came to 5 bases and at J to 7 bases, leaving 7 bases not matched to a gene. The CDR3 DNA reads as TGTGCCATCAGTACCTCCGGGACTAGCGGGAGAAATGAGCAGTTCTTC. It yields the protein CAISTSGTSGRNEQFF.

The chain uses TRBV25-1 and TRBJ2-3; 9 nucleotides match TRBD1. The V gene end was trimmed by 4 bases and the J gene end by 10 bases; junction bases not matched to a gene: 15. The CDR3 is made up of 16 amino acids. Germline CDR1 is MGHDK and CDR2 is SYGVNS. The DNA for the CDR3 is TGTGCCAGCAGTGCTACAGGGGGCGAGACCACCTCCGCGCAGTATTTT. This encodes CASSATGGETTSAQYF.

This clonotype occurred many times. DNA of the CDR3: TGTGCCAGCAGCTCAAGGCAGGGATGGCGGTTCTTC. It specifies CASSSRQGWRFF. This chain uses TRBV5-6 with TRBJ2-1, with D possibly being TRBD1 (5 bases). Germline CDR1 and CDR2: SGHDT and YYEEEE. V was pared by 3 bases and J by 15 bases, with 16 bases between. This CDR3 spans 12 amino acids.

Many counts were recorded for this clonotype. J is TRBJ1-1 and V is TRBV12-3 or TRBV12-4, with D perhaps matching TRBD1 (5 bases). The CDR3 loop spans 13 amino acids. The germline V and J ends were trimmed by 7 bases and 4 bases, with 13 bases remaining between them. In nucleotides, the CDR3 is TGTGCCAGCACCCGGGGGGAGGGCACTGAAGCTTTCTTT. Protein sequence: CASTRGEGTEAFF.

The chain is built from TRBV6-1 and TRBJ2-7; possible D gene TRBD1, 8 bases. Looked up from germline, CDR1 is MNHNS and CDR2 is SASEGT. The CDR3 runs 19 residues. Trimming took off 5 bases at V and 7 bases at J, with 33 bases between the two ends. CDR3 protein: CASSQSGTGGMTTFREQYF. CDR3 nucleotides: TGTGCCAGCAGTCAGAGCGGGACAGGAGGCATGACAACATTTCGGGAGCAGTACTTC.

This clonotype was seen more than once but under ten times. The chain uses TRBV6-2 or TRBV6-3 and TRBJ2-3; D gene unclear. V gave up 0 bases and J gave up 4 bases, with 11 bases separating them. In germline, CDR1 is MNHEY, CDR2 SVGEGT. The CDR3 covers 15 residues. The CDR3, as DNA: TGTGCCAGCAGTTACTCTGCTGGGCACCCAGATACGCAGTATTTT. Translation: CASSYSAGHPDTQYF.

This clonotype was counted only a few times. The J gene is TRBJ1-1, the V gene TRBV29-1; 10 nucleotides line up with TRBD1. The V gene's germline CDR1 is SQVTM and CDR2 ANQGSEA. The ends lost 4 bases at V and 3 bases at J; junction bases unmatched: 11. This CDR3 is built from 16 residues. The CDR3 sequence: CSVVGQGPRTDTEAFF. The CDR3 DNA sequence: TGCAGCGTTGTGGGACAGGGGCCGCGGACGGACACTGAAGCTTTCTTT.

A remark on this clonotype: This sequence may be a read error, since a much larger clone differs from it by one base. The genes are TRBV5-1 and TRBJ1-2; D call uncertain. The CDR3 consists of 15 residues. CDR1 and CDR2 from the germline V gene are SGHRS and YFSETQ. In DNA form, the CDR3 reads TGCGCCAGGAGCTTGGACCTGGGAGGCCCCTATGGCTACACCTTC. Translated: CARSLDLGGPYGYTF.

CDR3 in amino acids: CAIEEDTQYF. The CDR3 DNA is TGTGCCATCGAGGAAGATACGCAGTATTTT. The genes are TRBV2 and TRBJ2-3; D unclear. Germline V CDR1 and CDR2: SNHLY, FYNNEI. V dropped 10 bases and J dropped 5 bases, with 7 bases sitting between them. The CDR3 has 10 residues.

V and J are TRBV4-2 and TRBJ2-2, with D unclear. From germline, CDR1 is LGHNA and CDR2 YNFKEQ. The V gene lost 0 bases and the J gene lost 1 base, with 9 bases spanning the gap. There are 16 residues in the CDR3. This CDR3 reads CASSQDRSRNTGELFF. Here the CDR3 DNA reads TGTGCCAGCAGCCAAGATCGAAGCAGGAACACCGGGGAGCTGTTTTTT.